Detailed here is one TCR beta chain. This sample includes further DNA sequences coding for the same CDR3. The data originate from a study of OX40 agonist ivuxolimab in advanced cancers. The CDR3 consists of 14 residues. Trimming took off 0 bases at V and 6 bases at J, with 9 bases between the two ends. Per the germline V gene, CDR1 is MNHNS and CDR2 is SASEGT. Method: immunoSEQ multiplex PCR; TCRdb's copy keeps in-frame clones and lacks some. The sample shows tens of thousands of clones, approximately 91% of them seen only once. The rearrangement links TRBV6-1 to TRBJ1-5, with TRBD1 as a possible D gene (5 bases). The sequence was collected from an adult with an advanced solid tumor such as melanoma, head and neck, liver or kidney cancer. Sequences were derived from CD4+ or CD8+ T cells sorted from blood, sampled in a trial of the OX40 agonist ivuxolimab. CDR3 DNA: TGTGCCAGCAGTGAAGCTGGAGGGGCTCAGCCCCAGCATTTT. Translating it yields CASSEAGGAQPQHF.